The rows below give T cell receptor beta chains drawn from one sample of a study of shared clonotypes between healthy human individuals. Clones were sequenced by immunoSEQ multiplex PCR, and TCRdb holds only the in-frame ones, with some missing. The sample consists of fewer than 800,000 clones, about 91% of them appearing once. Sequencing was done on a sample of naive CD8+ T cells sorted from blood. These receptor sequences come from a man in his thirties or forties in good health. The CDR3 runs from the conserved cysteine through the conserved F or W. The D gene is left open where the match is weak. Only part of the rows carry a size: once, few, many, or a class if the clone is expanded.

j_call clone_size d_call v_call cdr3_aa cdr3_nt
TRBJ2-7 - - TRBV7-9 CASSSNVYEQYF TGTGCCAGCAGCTCGAACGTCTACGAGCAGTACTTC
TRBJ1-2 - TRBD1 TRBV30 CASNDRGGYGYTF TGTGCCTCTAACGACAGGGGTGGCTATGGCTACACCTTC
TRBJ2-4 - TRBD2 TRBV2 CASRGTSGSPDIQYF TGTGCCAGCAGGGGGACTAGCGGGAGTCCGGACATTCAGTACTTC
TRBJ2-1 - - TRBV9 CASGPKGQFF TGTGCCAGCGGCCCGAAGGGGCAGTTCTTC
TRBJ2-7 - - TRBV7-9 CASSLASYGYEQYF TGTGCCAGCAGCTTAGCGTCTTACGGGTACGAGCAGTACTTC
TRBJ1-1 - - TRBV30 CAWSSRGANTEAFF TGTGCCTGGAGCTCAAGAGGTGCTAACACTGAAGCTTTCTTT
TRBJ1-4 - - TRBV6-5 CASSLYRVTNEKLFF TGTGCCAGCAGTTTATACAGGGTGACTAATGAAAAACTGTTTTTT
TRBJ2-1 - TRBD2 TRBV19 CASSTSGESYNEQFF TGTGCCAGTAGTACTAGCGGGGAGTCCTACAATGAGCAGTTCTTC
TRBJ2-1 - - TRBV2 CASSEQGRLNEQFF TGTGCCAGCAGTGAACAGGGCCGACTTAATGAGCAGTTCTTC
TRBJ2-7 - - TRBV5-1 CASSGWDGNYEQYF TGCGCCAGCAGCGGCTGGGACGGGAACTACGAGCAGTACTTC
TRBJ2-1 - - TRBV27 CASTPGPTVSSYNEQFF TGTGCCAGCACCCCAGGCCCGACCGTGAGCTCCTACAATGAGCAGTTCTTC
TRBJ1-2 - - TRBV10-3 CAISEAGRGFGYTF TGTGCCATCAGTGAGGCGGGGAGGGGATTCGGCTACACCTTC
TRBJ2-7 - TRBD2 TRBV19 CASSPYGGSNEQYF TGTGCCAGTAGTCCATACGGCGGGAGCAACGAGCAGTACTTC
TRBJ2-7 - - TRBV7-2 CASSLDYSDSYEQYF TGTGCCAGCAGCTTAGACTATTCAGACAGTTACGAGCAGTACTTC
TRBJ2-2 once TRBD1 TRBV28 CASRLRQGPTGELFF TGTGCCAGCAGACTCAGACAGGGACCCACCGGGGAGCTGTTTTTT
TRBJ2-1 - TRBD1 TRBV5-6 CASSQAGTGDYNEQFF TGTGCCAGCAGCCAGGCCGGGACAGGGGATTACAATGAGCAGTTCTTC
TRBJ2-7 many TRBD1 TRBV28 CASSSLTGGFSYEQYF TGTGCCAGCAGCTCCCTGACAGGGGGGTTTTCCTACGAGCAGTACTTC
TRBJ2-1 once - TRBV5-1 CASSLEGRGGNEQFF TGCGCCAGCAGCTTGGAAGGCAGGGGGGGCAATGAGCAGTTCTTC
TRBJ2-5 - - TRBV7-9 CASSLYILVGSETQYF TGTGCCAGCAGCTTATATATCTTAGTGGGATCGGAGACCCAGTACTTC
TRBJ2-3 - TRBD2 TRBV27 CASSALAGGGDTQYF TGTGCCAGCAGTGCCCTAGCGGGAGGAGGGGATACGCAGTATTTT
TRBJ1-2 - - TRBV7-8 CASSLQGREGYTF TGTGCCAGCAGCTTACAAGGCCGGGAGGGCTACACCTTC
TRBJ2-7 - TRBD1 TRBV7-8 CASSMGQANEQYF TGTGCCAGCAGCATGGGACAGGCGAACGAGCAGTACTTC
TRBJ2-1 - TRBD1 TRBV9 CASSVAGTGGYNEQFF TGTGCCAGCAGCGTAGCTGGGACAGGGGGCTACAATGAGCAGTTCTTC
TRBJ2-3 - - TRBV9 CASSVGLASSADTQYF TGTGCCAGCAGCGTAGGGCTAGCATCGTCCGCAGATACGCAGTATTTT
TRBJ1-5 - - TRBV6-1 CASSEYPGEPQHF TGTGCCAGCAGTGAATACCCAGGGGAGCCCCAGCATTTT
TRBJ2-7 - - TRBV5-4 CASSFGVTEQYF TGTGCCAGCAGCTTCGGGGTCACCGAGCAGTACTTC
TRBJ2-1 - TRBD1 TRBV14 CASSGQGTADEQFF TGTGCCAGCAGTGGACAGGGTACGGCGGATGAGCAGTTCTTC
TRBJ1-2 - - TRBV9 CASSLDVGVGYGYTF TGTGCCAGCAGCCTCGACGTCGGGGTCGGGTATGGCTACACCTTC
TRBJ2-1 - - TRBV15 CATSTRDQYNEQFF TGTGCCACCAGCACGAGAGACCAGTACAATGAGCAGTTCTTC
TRBJ1-4 few - TRBV7-9 CASSPTATNEKLFF TGTGCCAGCAGCCCGACAGCAACTAATGAAAAACTGTTTTTT
TRBJ2-5 once - TRBV27 CASSSLAEETQYF TGTGCCAGCAGTTCCTTGGCGGAAGAGACCCAGTACTTC
TRBJ1-1 once - TRBV6-1 CASIGGKNTEAFF TGTGCCAGTATCGGGGGGAAAAACACTGAAGCTTTCTTT
TRBJ2-1 - - TRBV6-5 CASSYGGVGYNEQFF TGTGCCAGCAGTTACGGGGGAGTGGGATACAATGAGCAGTTCTTC
TRBJ1-2 - - TRBV25-1 CASSLGEGYTF TGTGCCAGCAGTCTCGGGGAGGGCTACACCTTC
TRBJ2-5 - TRBD2 TRBV7-6 CASSPSSAGGLPLETQYF TGTGCCAGCAGCCCAAGCAGCGCGGGAGGGCTCCCTTTAGAGACCCAGTACTTC
TRBJ1-5 once TRBD1 TRBV19 CASRGTGGGQPQHF TGTGCCAGTAGGGGGACAGGGGGAGGTCAGCCCCAGCATTTT
TRBJ2-1 - TRBD2 TRBV7-3 CASSLGGLADEQFF TGTGCCAGCAGCTTAGGGGGACTAGCGGACGAGCAGTTCTTC
TRBJ2-7 - TRBD2 TRBV28 CASSHSSSGSYEQYF TGTGCCAGCAGCCACAGCTCTAGCGGGAGTTACGAGCAGTACTTC
TRBJ1-2 - - TRBV5-5 CASSLAGAANYGYTF TGTGCCAGCAGCTTGGCAGGGGCCGCTAACTATGGCTACACCTTC
TRBJ2-7 - - TRBV5-1 CASSLAWGDYEQYF TGCGCCAGCAGCTTGGCGTGGGGGGACTACGAGCAGTACTTC
TRBJ2-7 - TRBD2 TRBV28 CASSTLAGGYEQYF TGTGCCAGCAGTACACTAGCGGGAGGGTACGAGCAGTACTTC
TRBJ1-2 - TRBD1 TRBV2 CASSSGQGPYGYTF TGTGCCAGCAGTTCCGGACAGGGACCATATGGCTACACCTTC
TRBJ2-5 - TRBD1 TRBV7-2 CASSPAGGSAETQYF TGTGCCAGCAGCCCGGCAGGGGGCTCAGCGGAGACCCAGTACTTC
TRBJ2-3 - TRBD2 TRBV28 CASSSPPGLAGGTENTDTQYF TGTGCCAGCAGTTCCCCCCCCGGACTAGCGGGAGGGACCGAAAACACAGATACGCAGTATTTT
TRBJ2-3 - TRBD1 TRBV25-1 CASSLQGTGDADTQYF TGTGCCAGCAGTCTGCAAGGGACAGGGGACGCAGATACGCAGTATTTT
TRBJ2-5 once - TRBV5-1 CASSLRTVETQYF TGCGCCAGCAGCCTACGGACAGTGGAGACCCAGTACTTC
TRBJ2-7 once - TRBV10-3 CAISEAGFSYEQYF TGTGCCATCAGTGAGGCAGGATTCTCCTACGAGCAGTACTTC
TRBJ2-1 - - TRBV4-1 CASSQEIYYNEQFF TGCGCCAGCAGCCAAGAGATCTACTACAATGAGCAGTTCTTC
TRBJ2-5 - TRBD1 TRBV7-8 CASSPDRGRKTQYF TGTGCCAGCAGCCCGGACAGGGGTCGCAAGACCCAGTACTTC
TRBJ1-2 - - TRBV7-9 CASSPMGANYGYTF TGTGCCAGCAGCCCAATGGGGGCTAACTATGGCTACACCTTC
TRBJ2-1 - - TRBV4-1 CASSQVGEQFF TGCGCCAGCAGCCAAGTCGGTGAGCAGTTCTTC
TRBJ1-2 - - TRBV29-1 CSVEARRGYTF TGCAGCGTTGAGGCCCGGAGGGGCTACACCTTC
TRBJ1-5 - - TRBV28 CASSFPGSNQPQHF TGTGCCAGCAGTTTCCCAGGAAGCAATCAGCCCCAGCATTTT
TRBJ2-7 - - TRBV7-8 CASNLEGGTNLNEQYF TGTGCCAGCAACCTAGAAGGGGGGACGAACTTAAACGAGCAGTACTTC
TRBJ2-6 - - TRBV10-3 CAISGAARSGANVLTF TGTGCCATCAGTGGAGCAGCTCGCTCTGGGGCCAACGTCCTGACTTTC
TRBJ1-1 - - TRBV2 CATNLNTEAFF TGTGCCACCAATTTGAACACTGAAGCTTTCTTT